Each of the 25 T cell receptor beta chains below was sequenced from the same sample in a study of shared clonotypes between healthy human individuals. The naive CD8 population came from CD45RO-negative cells selected for CCR7, without terminally differentiated effector memory CD45RA+ cells. Method: immunoSEQ multiplex PCR; TCRdb's copy keeps in-frame clones and lacks some. Altogether about 590,000 clones are present, roughly 95% being singletons, with the ten largest covering roughly 0.1%. Specimen: naive CD8+ T cells sorted from blood. The receptor set was obtained from a young woman in good health.

The chain uses TRBV6-6 and TRBJ2-3; 8 bases are shared with TRBD1. This CDR3 contains 16 residues. Trimming cost V 1 base and J 3 bases; bases outside gene matches: 6. Germline CDR1 and CDR2: MNHNY and SVGAGI (reference sequence). CDR3 protein: CASSYLRTGSTDTQYF. The CDR3, as DNA: TGTGCCAGCAGTTACTTACGGACAGGGTCGACAGATACGCAGTATTTT.

CDR3 coding DNA: TGTGCCAGCAGTCGCCCCCTAGCGGGAGGTCACAATGAGCAGTTCTTC. This translates into CASSRPLAGGHNEQFF. The chain carries TRBV28 and TRBJ2-1, with 11 bases matching TRBD2. The CDR3 covers 16 residues. Germline lookup yields CDR1 MDHEN and CDR2 SYDVKM. The J segment lost 5 bases and the V segment lost 5 bases, leaving 8 bases of the junction unmatched. The whole variable domain, remainder taken from reference TRBV28 and TRBJ2-1, is DVKVTQSSRYLVKRTGEKVFLECVQDMDHENMFWYRQDPGLGLRLIYFSYDVKMKEKGDIPEGYSVSREKKERFSLILESASTNQTSMYLCASSRPLAGGHNEQFFGPGTRLTVL.

V is TRBV2 and J is TRBJ1-4; a possible D gene is TRBD1 (6 bases). The CDR3 contains 15 residues. Trimming took 6 bases from V and 2 from J, leaving 13 bases between them. CDR1 is SNHLY and CDR2 is FYNNEI in the germline V gene. The CDR3 bases are TGTGCCAGCAGCCCTACAGGGATGACTAATGAAAAACTGTTTTTT. It translates to CASSPTGMTNEKLFF.

This sequence joins TRBV14 and TRBJ2-1; D uncertain. Trimming stripped 3 bases from V and 0 bases from J, with 6 bases between. From germline, CDR1 is SGHDN and CDR2 FVKESK. The CDR3 covers 14 residues. The CDR3 loop is CASSQFRSYNEQFF. The CDR3 region has the DNA TGTGCCAGCAGCCAGTTCCGCTCCTACAATGAGCAGTTCTTC.

V and J are TRBV28 and TRBJ1-1; D is undetermined. Germline lookup yields CDR1 MDHEN and CDR2 SYDVKM. V was cut by 1 base and J by 5 bases, with 11 bases left in between. The CDR3 is made up of 14 amino acids. This CDR3 is CASSLFRGSTEAFF. CDR3 sequence (DNA): TGTGCCAGCAGTTTATTCCGGGGTAGTACTGAAGCTTTCTTT.

The gene calls are TRBV4-1 and TRBJ1-1; 8 nucleotides agree with TRBD1. The V and J ends lost 4 bases and 4 bases, in that order; junction bases with no gene match: 8. The CDR3 runs to 15 residues. Germline V gene sequence: CDR1 MGHRA, CDR2 YSYEKL. CDR3 sequence: CASSRGQGGGTEAFF. The DNA of the CDR3 is TGCGCCAGCAGCCGCGGACAGGGCGGAGGCACTGAAGCTTTCTTT.

The chain links TRBV15 to TRBJ2-7, with TRBD2 identical over 7 bases. Unmatched junction bases numbered 14, after V lost 0 bases and J lost 3 bases. The CDR3 runs to 18 residues. CDR1 LNHNV and CDR2 YYDKDF come from the germline V gene (reference sequence). CDR3 DNA: TGTGCCACCAGCAGAGATCCCTTTAAGCGGGACCAGATCTACGAGCAGTACTTC. Protein product: CATSRDPFKRDQIYEQYF.

This clone was seen once. The chain links TRBV5-6 to TRBJ1-2; D call uncertain. Germline values: CDR1 SGHDT, CDR2 YYEEEE. The CDR3 extends over 14 amino acids. The V end was cut by 3 bases, the J end by 4 bases, with 13 bases between. CDR3 nucleotides: TGTGCCAGCAGCTGGGATGGCGCCTTCTATGGCTACACCTTC. The encoded protein is CASSWDGAFYGYTF.

As concerns this clone: The same CDR3 can be traced to other DNA sequences in this sample. This rearrangement joins TRBV27 to TRBJ2-1; weak D call: TRBD2 (6 bases). The CDR3 length is 15 residues. V was cut by 3 bases and J by 4 bases, with 13 bases left in between. Germline CDR1 reads MNHEY; CDR2 reads SMNVEV (reference sequence). The CDR3 protein is CASSLGLSSYNEQFF. DNA for the CDR3: TGTGCCAGCAGTTTGGGACTGTCCTCTTACAATGAGCAGTTCTTC.

V gene TRBV28 combines with J gene TRBJ2-2; 9 positions match TRBD2. The V segment lost 4 bases and the J segment 2 bases; nucleotides outside the gene matches: 17. CDR1 is MDHEN, CDR2 SYDVKM, per germline. This CDR3 has 20 residues. For the CDR3, the DNA is TGTGCCAGCAGTTCTATTCGATTGGGTTGGCGGGAGGGCAACACCGGGGAGCTGTTTTTT. Translation: CASSSIRLGWREGNTGELFF.

The CDR3 nucleotides read TGTGCCAGCAGGGAAACATTAGTGCTTGGTGGCTACACCTTC. Translation gives CASRETLVLGGYTF. The V and J genes are TRBV6-1 and TRBJ1-2; D gene ambiguous. Germline values: CDR1 MNHNS, CDR2 SASEGT. The CDR3 has 14 amino acids. Deletions cut 6 bases from V and 7 bases from J, with 18 bases between.

The chain carries TRBV27 and TRBJ2-1, with no clear D. V was trimmed by 4 bases and J by 8 bases, leaving 15 bases between them. Germline values: CDR1 MNHEY, CDR2 SMNVEV (reference sequence). The CDR3 is 14 residues long. CDR3 coding DNA: TGTGCCAGCAGTTCTGGGGTAGCATTCGATGAGCAGTTCTTC. Amino acids: CASSSGVAFDEQFF.

For the CDR3, the DNA is TGTGCCAGCAGTAGGGGTGCCGGGGAGCTGTTTTTT. It yields the protein CASSRGAGELFF. The chain recombines TRBV27 with TRBJ2-2; the D gene is possibly TRBD1 (5 bases). Germline loops: CDR1 MNHEY, CDR2 SMNVEV (reference sequence). Trimming pared 5 bases from V and 6 bases from J, leaving 7 bases between. The CDR3 consists of 12 residues.

V usage is TRBV29-1 and J usage is TRBJ1-2; 7 bases match TRBD1. Germline V gene lookup returns CDR1 SQVTM and CDR2 ANQGSEA. The CDR3 runs to 13 residues. The trim removed 5 bases at V and 3 bases at J, leaving 6 bases unmatched. The CDR3 protein is CSVREGGDYGYTF. CDR3 DNA: TGCAGCGTTCGAGAAGGGGGCGACTATGGCTACACCTTC.

The chain recombines TRBV5-6 with TRBJ2-1; TRBD1 aligns across 8 bases. Germline V gene lookup returns CDR1 SGHDT and CDR2 YYEEEE. The CDR3 is 15 amino acids. J was trimmed by 4 bases and V by 4 bases; bases with no gene match: 7. CDR3 sequence: CASSPRTGTYNEQFF. The DNA for the CDR3 is TGTGCCAGCAGCCCTCGGACAGGGACGTACAATGAGCAGTTCTTC.

The chain uses TRBV27 and TRBJ1-1; a weak D match, TRBD1 (6 bases). Germline V gene lookup returns CDR1 MNHEY and CDR2 SMNVEV (reference sequence). The CDR3 runs 16 residues. Trimming took off 5 bases at V and 4 bases at J, with 20 bases between the two ends. DNA of the CDR3: TGTGCCAGCAGTCTCGAAGGGGGAGGGTTGGGCACTGAAGCTTTCTTT. Its protein is CASSLEGGGLGTEAFF.

This chain connects TRBV27 to TRBJ2-7, with D hard to call. CDR1 is MNHEY and CDR2 is SMNVEV in the germline V gene (reference sequence). Trimming removed 4 bases at V and 0 bases at J, with 7 bases between. This CDR3 has 13 amino acids. This CDR3 is CASSSYSSYEQYF. The CDR3 nucleotides read TGTGCCAGCAGTTCTTACAGCTCCTACGAGCAGTACTTC.

The CDR3: CASSLLGGKNTEAFF. CDR3 bases: TGTGCCAGCAGCTTATTAGGCGGAAAAAACACTGAAGCTTTCTTT. The chain combines TRBV11-2 with TRBJ1-1, with D uncertain. The CDR3 length is 15 residues. The germline V gene encodes CDR1 SGHAT and CDR2 FQNNGV. Between the trimmed V and J ends, which lost 2 bases and 2 bases, there was a span of 12 bases.

The chain employs TRBV10-2 and TRBJ1-2; no definite D call. In germline, CDR1 is WSHSY, CDR2 SAAADI. Trimming stripped 0 bases from V and 8 bases from J, with 16 bases between. The CDR3 loop spans 15 amino acids. The CDR3 nucleotides are TGCGCCAGCAGTGAGTCGCGAGTTTCCTCGGGAGGCTACACCTTC. It specifies CASSESRVSSGGYTF.

The chain has TRBV6-5 and TRBJ2-5; perhaps TRBD2 as D (5 bases). Trimming took off 1 base at V and 2 bases at J, with 11 bases between the two ends. Per germline, CDR1 MNHEY and CDR2 SVGAGI. The CDR3 runs 15 residues. The CDR3 sequence is CASSYLYGEQETQYF. CDR3 nucleotide sequence: TGTGCCAGCAGTTACTTATACGGGGAGCAAGAGACCCAGTACTTC.

The gene calls are TRBV27 and TRBJ1-5; maybe TRBD1 (5 bases). The CDR3 contains 12 residues. Trimming took 10 bases from V and 7 from J, leaving 14 bases between them. Germline CDR1 and CDR2: MNHEY and SMNVEV (reference sequence). Here the CDR3 DNA reads TGTGCCACCGGACCCTCAGGGCAGCCCCAGCATTTT. Translating gives CATGPSGQPQHF.

This clone has just a few counts. This chain joins TRBV4-1 and TRBJ1-1, with D uncertain. The ends were cut back, 8 bases at V and 8 bases at J, with 9 bases in the middle. In germline, CDR1 is MGHRA, CDR2 YSYEKL. The CDR3 contains 10 residues. The CDR3 spells CASWDNEAFF. The CDR3 DNA reads TGCGCCAGCTGGGATAACGAAGCTTTCTTT.

V gene TRBV27 combines with J gene TRBJ2-2, with a weak D call TRBD2 (6 bases). V lost 1 base and J 6 bases, leaving 9 bases between the germline ends. The CDR3 runs to 14 residues. Germline CDR1 and CDR2: MNHEY and SMNVEV (reference sequence). The CDR3 loop reads CASSLLGEAGELFF. As DNA, the CDR3 is TGTGCCAGCAGTTTATTGGGGGAGGCCGGGGAGCTGTTTTTT.

The chain joins TRBV19 to TRBJ1-1; tentatively, D is TRBD1 (5 bases). The CDR3 totals 14 residues. V lost 0 bases and J 10 bases, leaving 15 bases between the germline ends. Germline CDR1 is LNHDA and CDR2 is SQIVND (reference sequence). CDR3 amino acids: CASSIDLGRGAAFF. In nucleotides, the CDR3 is TGTGCCAGTAGTATAGATCTAGGGAGGGGAGCAGCTTTCTTT. The full variable domain, its missing parts supplied by reference TRBV19 and TRBJ1-1, is DGGITQSPKYLFRKEGQNVTLSCEQNLNHDAMYWYRQDPGQGLRLIYYSQIVNDFQKGDIAEGYSVSREKKESFPLTVTSAQKNPTAFYLCASSIDLGRGAAFFGQGTRLTVV.

CDR3 amino acids: CASSVEGGHRTDTQYF. In nucleotides, the CDR3 is TGTGCCAGCAGCGTAGAAGGGGGCCACCGCACAGATACGCAGTATTTT. The chain recombines TRBV9 with TRBJ2-3; 7 positions match TRBD1. CDR1 and CDR2 (germline): SGDLS, YYNGEE. The junction had 5 bases not matched to a gene; V was cut back by 0 bases and J by 1 base. The CDR3 runs to 16 residues. The full variable domain, its missing parts supplied by reference TRBV9 and TRBJ2-3, is DSGVTQTPKHLITATGQRVTLRCSPRSGDLSVYWYQQSLDQGLQFLIQYYNGEERAKGNILERFSAQQFPDLHSELNLSSLELGDSALYFCASSVEGGHRTDTQYFGPGTRLTVL.